The 27 T cell receptor beta chains below all came from one sample that was sequenced in a study of T cells in Graves' hyperthyroidism and ophthalmopathy. Amplified TCR beta CDR3 regions came from RNA transcripts. With the HTBI primer set, the TCR CDR3 went through a first round of RT-PCR. TCRdb re-derived calls from the multiplex PCR reads in MiXCR, one entry per CDR3 protein. The profile shows 350,000 or so distinct CDR3 sequences, 15% to 20% of them singletons. Sample: blood. Receptor source: a young woman with Graves' hyperthyroidism that later progressed to Graves' ophthalmopathy.

This clonotype has a count of ten or more. CDR3 loop: CATSDLGYTEAFF. CDR3 in DNA: TGTGCCACCAGTGATTTAGGGTACACTGAAGCTTTCTTT. The V call is TRBV24-1, the J call TRBJ1-1, with D unclear. Germline V gene lookup returns CDR1 KGHDR and CDR2 SFDVKD. The CDR3 length is 13 residues. V dropped 1 base and J dropped 3 bases, with 5 bases sitting between them.

This clonotype was counted at least ten times. The chain links TRBV20-1 to TRBJ2-3, with a possible D match to TRBD1 (5 bases). This CDR3 has 16 residues. The germline gives CDR1 DFQATT, CDR2 SNEGSKA (reference sequence). V lost 4 bases, J lost 2 bases, and 19 bases lay in between. CDR3 nucleotide sequence: TGCAGTGCTACGAGGTACCCGTCAGGGTCCACAGATACGCAGTATTTT. This codes for CSATRYPSGSTDTQYF.

This clonotype was recorded a few times. V is TRBV6-1 and J is TRBJ1-2, with TRBD1 matching over 7 bases. CDR1 and CDR2 (germline): MNHNS, SASEGT. Trimming removed 5 bases from V and 4 bases from J; junction bases left unmatched: 16. This CDR3 spans 17 amino acids. The CDR3 loop reads CASSRNLNRGWSYGYTF. The CDR3 nucleotides read TGTGCCAGCAGTCGTAACCTGAACAGGGGTTGGAGCTATGGCTACACCTTC.

This chain uses TRBV7-2 with TRBJ1-6; D may be TRBD1 (6 bases). The length of the CDR3 is 18 residues. Germline lookup yields CDR1 SGHTA and CDR2 FQGNSA. Trimming removed 1 base from V and 0 bases from J, with 13 bases in between. The CDR3 nucleotides read TGTGCCAGCAGCTTAGTCCCGGGGACAAGCTCCTATAATTCACCCCTCCACTTT. This translates into CASSLVPGTSSYNSPLHF. Full variable domain (missing parts from reference TRBV7-2 and TRBJ1-6): GAGVSQSPSNKVTEKGKDVELRCDPISGHTALYWYRQSLGQGLEFLIYFQGNSAPDKSGLPSDRFSAERTGGSVSTLTIQRTQQEDSAVYLCASSLVPGTSSYNSPLHFGNGTRLTVT.

This clonotype turned up a few times. The V and J genes are TRBV9 and TRBJ2-1; D unclear. The CDR3 spans 12 residues. Deletions cut 1 base from V and 5 bases from J, with 4 bases between. Germline V gene sequence: CDR1 SGDLS, CDR2 YYNGEE. The CDR3 sequence is CASSVWDNEQFF. The CDR3 bases are TGTGCCAGCAGCGTATGGGACAATGAGCAGTTCTTC.

This clonotype was seen repeatedly, ten times or more. This sequence joins TRBV2 and TRBJ1-2, with a tentative D call TRBD1 (5 bases). The CDR3 is made up of 13 amino acids. V was shortened by 6 bases and J by 2 bases, with 10 bases between the two germline ends. Germline V gene sequence: CDR1 SNHLY, CDR2 FYNNEI. CDR3 region: CASSHTGNYGYTF. The CDR3 DNA sequence: TGTGCCAGCAGCCATACAGGAAACTATGGCTACACCTTC.

The rearrangement links TRBV5-5 to TRBJ1-1; D not certain. Deletions cut 0 bases from V and 3 bases from J, with 12 bases between. Germline CDR1 reads SGHKS; CDR2 reads YYEKEE (reference sequence). The CDR3 is made up of 15 amino acids. The CDR3 coding sequence is TGTGCCAGCAGCTTGGGTACGGGTCTGGACACTGAAGCTTTCTTT. Translated, it gives CASSLGTGLDTEAFF.

This clonotype was counted many times. The CDR3 region is CASSSGRLNQPQHF. In DNA, the CDR3 is TGTGCCAGCAGCAGCGGACGGTTAAATCAGCCCCAGCATTTT. The genes are TRBV3-1 and TRBJ1-5; no clear D gene. CDR3 length: 14 residues. CDR1 LGHDT and CDR2 YNNKEL come from the germline V gene (reference sequence). V dropped 5 bases and J dropped 4 bases, with 12 bases sitting between them.

This clonotype was recorded many times. CDR3: CASSFTIGGGSSYNEQFF. For the CDR3, the DNA is TGTGCCAGCAGTTTTACGATTGGCGGGGGTAGCTCCTACAATGAGCAGTTCTTC. The J gene is TRBJ2-1, the V gene TRBV28, with 7 positions matching TRBD2. This CDR3 has 18 residues. Trimming cost V 3 bases and J 0 bases; bases outside gene matches: 11. Germline assignment: CDR1 MDHEN and CDR2 SYDVKM.

A note on this clonotype: A much more abundant neighbour one base away suggests this may be a read error. The chain has TRBV28 and TRBJ2-1; D perhaps matches TRBD2 (5 bases). Germline V gene data show CDR1 as MDHEN and CDR2 as SYDVKM. The V end lost 1 base, the J end lost 7 bases, and 17 bases lay between the germline ends. The CDR3 covers 16 residues. Here the CDR3 DNA reads TGTGCCAGCAGTTTATCTGGCGGGCAATCCTTTAATGAGCAGTTCTTC. This sequence encodes CASSLSGGQSFNEQFF.

This clonotype has a count of ten or more. This chain uses TRBV6-2 or TRBV6-3 with TRBJ2-3; TRBD1 might be the D (5 bases). Trimming stripped 4 bases from V and 4 bases from J, with 6 bases between. This CDR3 contains 12 residues. From germline, CDR1 is MNHEY and CDR2 SVGEGT. The CDR3 DNA sequence: TGTGCCAGCAGTTTCAGGGCAGATACGCAGTATTTT. It is translated as CASSFRADTQYF.

This clonotype was recorded many times. For the CDR3, the DNA is TGTGCCAGCAGTCCGGGGCTTAACTATGGCTACACCTTC. Protein product: CASSPGLNYGYTF. V gene TRBV2 combines with J gene TRBJ1-2, with a tentative D call TRBD1 (5 bases). V was cut by 5 bases and J by 1 base, with 8 bases left in between. The CDR3 runs to 13 residues. Germline CDR1 reads SNHLY; CDR2 reads FYNNEI.

Remarks on this clonotype: The junction departs from germline at one end; a sequencing error may be responsible. The rearrangement uses TRBV7-8 and TRBJ2-7; D call uncertain. This CDR3 region has 13 residues. From germline, CDR1 is SGHVS and CDR2 FQNEAQ. CDR3: CDSSLGQTYEQYF. CDR3 DNA sequence: TGTGACAGCAGCCTGGGCCAGACCTACGAGCAGTACTTC.

At least ten counts were recorded for this clonotype. The V gene is TRBV20-1, the J gene TRBJ2-1; D perhaps matches TRBD1 (6 bases). This CDR3 has 14 amino acids. The germline V gene encodes CDR1 DFQATT and CDR2 SNEGSKA (reference sequence). Trimming cost V 6 bases and J 4 bases, with 16 bases left between them. The CDR3 DNA sequence: TGCAGTGCCACGGACAGAAGGGCATACAATGAGCAGTTCTTC. Translating it yields CSATDRRAYNEQFF.

The chain couples TRBV5-1 to TRBJ2-7; D possibly uses TRBD1 or TRBD2 (6 bases each). Germline assignment: CDR1 SGHRS and CDR2 YFSETQ. The CDR3 length is 14 residues. V was shortened by 0 bases and J by 6 bases, with 13 bases between the two germline ends. The CDR3 nucleotides read TGCGCCAGCAGCTTGGGCGGGACAAAGCGCGAGCAGTACTTC. This gives the protein CASSLGGTKREQYF.

J is TRBJ1-3 and V is TRBV28; TRBD1 is a possible D gene (6 bases). CDR3 length: 15 amino acids. Germline CDR1 reads MDHEN; CDR2 reads SYDVKM. The V end was cut by 6 bases, the J end by 2 bases, with 14 bases between. CDR3 sequence (DNA): TGTGCCAGCAGGCCGGGACAAGGAACTGGAAACACCATATATTTT. This encodes CASRPGQGTGNTIYF. Supplemented by reference TRBV28 and TRBJ1-3, the full variable domain reads DVKVTQSSRYLVKRTGEKVFLECVQDMDHENMFWYRQDPGLGLRLIYFSYDVKMKEKGDIPEGYSVSREKKERFSLILESASTNQTSMYLCASRPGQGTGNTIYFGEGSWLTVV.

This clonotype occurred a few times. This rearrangement joins TRBV4-2 to TRBJ1-1; no reliable D call. Trimming cost V 0 bases and J 0 bases, with 14 bases left between them. The germline V gene encodes CDR1 LGHNA and CDR2 YNFKEQ. This CDR3 is built from 17 residues. CDR3 protein: CASSQDKWNSMNTEAFF. CDR3 in DNA: TGTGCCAGCAGCCAAGATAAATGGAATTCCATGAACACTGAAGCTTTCTTT.

Many counts were recorded for this clonotype. The rearrangement uses TRBV9 and TRBJ1-1, with D unresolved. The CDR3 totals 14 residues. The V and J ends lost 3 bases and 1 base respectively, with 10 bases between them. Germline V gene data show CDR1 as SGDLS and CDR2 as YYNGEE. The CDR3 bases are TGTGCCAGCAGCGCCCCCGGGAGGAACACTGAAGCTTTCTTT. The encoded protein is CASSAPGRNTEAFF. Using reference TRBV9 and TRBJ1-1 for the parts outside the CDR3, the full variable domain is DSGVTQTPKHLITATGQRVTLRCSPRSGDLSVYWYQQSLDQGLQFLIQYYNGEERAKGNILERFSAQQFPDLHSELNLSSLELGDSALYFCASSAPGRNTEAFFGQGTRLTVV.

This clonotype was seen more than once but under ten times. The rearrangement links TRBV7-9 to TRBJ2-1; D is possibly TRBD1 (5 bases). The CDR3 sequence is 16 residues long. Trimming pared 8 bases from V and 3 bases from J, leaving 20 bases between. Germline lookup yields CDR1 SEHNR and CDR2 FQNEAQ (reference sequence). The CDR3, as DNA: TGTGCCAGCGCAGCCCAGGGCGGTTTTGACTACAATGAGCAGTTCTTC. Protein product: CASAAQGGFDYNEQFF.

The sample holds many counts of this clonotype. The CDR3 region has the DNA TGTGCCAGCAGTTCAACTAGCGGAGCTTACAATGAGCAGTTCTTC. It translates to CASSSTSGAYNEQFF. This chain joins TRBV27 and TRBJ2-1, with 8 bases aligning to TRBD2. This CDR3 comprises 15 residues. V gave up 4 bases and J gave up 4 bases; unmatched junction bases: 6. Per germline, CDR1 MNHEY and CDR2 SMNVEV (reference sequence).

This clonotype appeared many times. The chain is built from TRBV7-2 and TRBJ2-3; weak D call: TRBD1 (5 bases). This CDR3 spans 16 amino acids. Germline CDR1 SGHTA, CDR2 FQGNSA. V was cut by 5 bases and J by 5 bases, with 20 bases left in between. CDR3 residues: CASSRLDKSIRDTQYF. CDR3 DNA sequence: TGTGCCAGCAGCCGACTGGACAAGAGCATCCGAGATACGCAGTATTTT. Full variable domain (missing parts from reference TRBV7-2 and TRBJ2-3): GAGVSQSPSNKVTEKGKDVELRCDPISGHTALYWYRQSLGQGLEFLIYFQGNSAPDKSGLPSDRFSAERTGGSVSTLTIQRTQQEDSAVYLCASSRLDKSIRDTQYFGPGTRLTVL.

This CDR3 is CASSLARTPRRSDTQYF. Written as DNA, the CDR3 is TGTGCCAGCAGCCTAGCTAGGACCCCAAGGCGCTCAGATACGCAGTATTTT. The rearrangement uses TRBV3-1 and TRBJ2-3, with D hard to call. Trimming left V 4 bases short and J 4 bases short, with 21 bases between. Germline V gives CDR1 LGHDT, CDR2 YNNKEL (reference sequence). The CDR3 totals 17 residues.

This clonotype has at least ten counts. This chain joins TRBV28 and TRBJ1-2; D perhaps matches TRBD1 (5 bases). Per germline, CDR1 MDHEN and CDR2 SYDVKM. CDR3 size: 13 residues. V lost 5 bases and J lost 6, with 13 bases in between. CDR3 DNA: TGTGCCAGCAGTCTCCGGGGGAGTGATGGCTACACCTTC. It is translated as CASSLRGSDGYTF.

This chain uses TRBV7-9 with TRBJ1-3, with D perhaps TRBD1 (5 bases). Germline CDR1 reads SEHNR; CDR2 reads FQNEAQ (reference sequence). V was cut by 5 bases and J by 0 bases, with 17 bases left in between. The CDR3 loop spans 17 amino acids. CDR3 DNA sequence: TGTGCCAGCAGCCTGACCTACAGGCTCCTCTCTGGAAACACCATATATTTT. It specifies CASSLTYRLLSGNTIYF.

This clonotype was counted many times. The chain combines TRBV27 with TRBJ1-5, with D possibly being TRBD1 (5 bases). This CDR3 contains 17 residues. Germline-derived CDR1 and CDR2 are MNHEY and SMNVEV (reference sequence). V lost 1 base and J lost 7, with 20 bases in between. CDR3 residues: CASSLYPPAGGGQPQHF. CDR3 in DNA: TGTGCCAGCAGTTTATACCCGCCGGCCGGGGGGGGACAGCCCCAGCATTTT.

The chain has TRBV20-1 and TRBJ1-4; D ambiguous. V was cut by 3 bases and J by 9 bases, with 14 bases left in between. CDR1 is DFQATT and CDR2 is SNEGSKA in the germline V gene (reference sequence). This CDR3 comprises 13 residues. The CDR3 here is CSARDQTSQKLFF. The CDR3 bases are TGCAGTGCTAGGGACCAAACAAGTCAAAAACTGTTTTTT.

This chain uses TRBV19 with TRBJ2-1; TRBD2 is a possible D gene (5 bases). This CDR3 is built from 17 residues. The germline V and J ends were trimmed by 0 bases and 1 base, with 13 bases remaining between them. The germline V gene encodes CDR1 LNHDA and CDR2 SQIVND (reference sequence). CDR3 sequence reads: CASSIEPSRASYNEQFF. CDR3 in DNA: TGTGCCAGTAGTATAGAGCCTAGCCGAGCGTCCTACAATGAGCAGTTCTTC.